The 16 T cell receptor beta chains presented below share a single source sample, sequenced in a study of blood T cells in healthy people across ages. Then a second PCR, running roughly 7 to 11 cycles, was carried out with a sample-barcoded 5' primer and a J-beta primer mix. Each CDR3 protein is one row after TCRdb ran MiXCR on the 5' RACE reads. Found here are approximately 690,000 distinct CDR3 sequences, roughly 53% of them singletons; the top ten hold over 30%. The sequenced sample was blood. These receptors all stem from a man aged 60-69 years in good health.

This clonotype was seen a single time. The chain recombines TRBV6-1 with TRBJ2-1; D tentatively fits TRBD1 or TRBD2 (5 bases each). Germline CDR1 and CDR2: MNHNS and SASEGT. Trimming removed 3 bases at V and 4 bases at J, with 13 bases between. The CDR3 is made up of 15 amino acids. The CDR3 sequence is CASSDLGTTYNEQFF. Written as DNA, the CDR3 is TGTGCCAGCAGTGATCTAGGGACGACATACAATGAGCAGTTCTTC.

This chain connects TRBV6-5 to TRBJ2-7; D ambiguous. This CDR3 is 14 amino acids long. V was trimmed by 0 bases and J by 3 bases, leaving 9 bases between them. The germline V gene has CDR1 MNHEY and CDR2 SVGAGI. This chain's CDR3 is CASSYSGTYYEQYF. The CDR3 DNA follows: TGTGCCAGCAGTTACTCGGGCACCTACTACGAGCAGTACTTC.

This clonotype turned up a few times. CDR3 coding DNA: TGCAGCGTTCGAACAAATGAAAAACTGTTTTTT. It yields the protein CSVRTNEKLFF. This sequence joins TRBV29-1 and TRBJ1-4; D remains unclear. The CDR3 runs 11 residues. Trimming shortened V by 5 bases and J by 5 bases, and 6 bases separated the two germline ends. Per germline, CDR1 SQVTM and CDR2 ANQGSEA.

The chain couples TRBV29-1 to TRBJ1-2; 7 bases are shared with TRBD1. CDR3 size: 12 residues. The V and J ends lost 6 bases and 4 bases, in that order; junction bases with no gene match: 5. Germline assignment: CDR1 SQVTM and CDR2 ANQGSEA. In DNA, the CDR3 is TGCAGCGTACGACAGGGAGGCTATGGCTACACCTTC. It codes for CSVRQGGYGYTF. The whole variable domain, remainder taken from reference TRBV29-1 and TRBJ1-2, is SAVISQKPSRDICQRGTSLTIQCQVDSQVTMMFWYRQQPGQSLTLIATANQGSEATYESGFVIDKFPISRPNLTFSTLTVSNMSPEDSSIYLCSVRQGGYGYTFGSGTRLTVV.

This clonotype was detected a few times. The chain carries TRBV2 and TRBJ1-2; 8 bases agree with TRBD1. J was trimmed by 4 bases and V by 8 bases; bases with no gene match: 18. The CDR3 is made up of 17 amino acids. Per the germline V gene, CDR1 is SNHLY and CDR2 is FYNNEI. The CDR3 DNA follows: TGTGCCAGCTGGGGGGTCGCAGGGGGCGTCAGTGGCTATGGCTACACCTTC. It codes for CASWGVAGGVSGYGYTF.

In its sample, this clonotype was seen a few times. The CDR3 DNA reads TGCAGTGCTGCCCCTCCGATAGCGGGGGCCCAGAGGGTGGCCAAAAACATTCAGTACTTC. Translation: CSAAPPIAGAQRVAKNIQYF. This chain uses TRBV20-1 with TRBJ2-4; 9 positions match TRBD2. The CDR3 length is 20 residues. Germline V CDR1 and CDR2: DFQATT, SNEGSKA (reference sequence). The V segment lost 5 bases and the J segment 1 base; nucleotides outside the gene matches: 21.

This chain joins TRBV20-1 and TRBJ2-5; perhaps TRBD1 as D (6 bases). The CDR3 has 11 residues. Trimming shortened V by 2 bases and J by 11 bases, and 12 bases separated the two germline ends. Germline lookup yields CDR1 DFQATT and CDR2 SNEGSKA (reference sequence). The CDR3 loop is CSARRDNEQYF. As DNA, the CDR3 is TGCAGTGCTAGAAGGGACAATGAGCAGTACTTC.

This clonotype was observed once. The chain joins TRBV5-1 to TRBJ1-6; maybe TRBD1 (5 bases). The germline CDR1 and CDR2 sequences are SGHRS and YFSETQ. The CDR3 runs to 12 residues. V was pared by 4 bases and J by 9 bases, with 8 bases between. The CDR3 region is CASSAGSSPLHF. The CDR3 nucleotides are TGCGCCAGCAGCGCAGGGAGTTCACCCCTCCACTTT.

J is TRBJ2-1 and V is TRBV10-3; 10 positions match TRBD2. The CDR3 runs to 15 residues. The ends lost 2 bases at V and 9 bases at J; junction bases unmatched: 7. Germline CDR1 and CDR2: ENHRY and SYGVKD. The CDR3 DNA reads as TGTGCCATCAGTGAGCGGAGCGGGGGGGCCGGTGAGCAGTTCTTC. The encoded protein is CAISERSGGAGEQFF.

The J gene is TRBJ2-7, the V gene TRBV5-1; D not certain. The germline V gene encodes CDR1 SGHRS and CDR2 YFSETQ. Trimming stripped 4 bases from V and 7 bases from J, with 21 bases between. The CDR3 totals 15 residues. The CDR3 coding sequence is TGCGCCAGCAGCCTCCGCACGTCCTCGACGCTAGAGCAGTACTTC. Amino acids: CASSLRTSSTLEQYF. Supplemented by reference TRBV5-1 and TRBJ2-7, the full variable domain reads KAGVTQTPRYLIKTRGQQVTLSCSPISGHRSVSWYQQTPGQGLQFLFEYFSETQRNKGNFPGRFSGRQFSNSRSEMNVSTLELGDSALYLCASSLRTSSTLEQYFGPGTRLTVT.

CDR3: CASSTPGRPNTEAFF. DNA for the CDR3: TGTGCCAGCAGCACCCCGGGACGGCCGAACACTGAAGCTTTCTTT. V usage is TRBV11-2 and J usage is TRBJ1-1; D is perhaps TRBD1 (5 bases). The V gene's germline CDR1 is SGHAT and CDR2 FQNNGV. CDR3 length: 15 amino acids. Trimming took off 5 bases at V and 1 base at J, with 14 bases between the two ends.

This clonotype was detected only a few times. This chain links TRBV20-1 with TRBJ2-3, with 7 bases fitting TRBD1. The CDR3 runs to 14 residues. With 2 bases clipped from V and 1 base from J, the junction kept 3 bases outside the gene matches. The germline gives CDR1 DFQATT, CDR2 SNEGSKA (reference sequence). The CDR3 region has the DNA TGCAGTGCTAGAACAGGGGTGGGCACAGATACGCAGTATTTT. It translates to CSARTGVGTDTQYF.

The chain links TRBV9 to TRBJ1-5; 7 bases match TRBD1. Per the germline V gene, CDR1 is SGDLS and CDR2 is YYNGEE. CDR3 length: 17 residues. The V and J ends lost 3 bases and 2 bases, in that order; junction bases with no gene match: 11. CDR3 in DNA: TGTGCCAGCAGCGCCGTAGACAGGGTTAGAGGCAATCAGCCCCAGCATTTT. Encoded protein: CASSAVDRVRGNQPQHF.

The chain couples TRBV12-3 or TRBV12-4 to TRBJ2-1, with TRBD2 matching over 10 bases. J lost 7 bases, V lost 3 bases, and 6 bases had no gene match. The CDR3 length is 15 residues. As DNA, the CDR3 is TGTGCCAGCAGTTTTTCAGCGGGGGGGCGGAATGAGCAGTTCTTC. This sequence encodes CASSFSAGGRNEQFF.

This clonotype occurred a few times. The chain joins TRBV6-1 to TRBJ2-6, with D possibly being TRBD2 (6 bases). With 5 bases removed from V and 0 bases from J, the gap between germline ends came to 17 bases. CDR1 is MNHNS and CDR2 is SASEGT in the germline V gene. The CDR3 loop spans 18 amino acids. This chain's CDR3 is CASSRSGTQYSGANVLTF. CDR3 DNA: TGTGCCAGCAGTCGCTCCGGGACTCAATACTCTGGGGCCAACGTCCTGACTTTC.

The genes are TRBV5-6 and TRBJ2-4; TRBD1 matches 7 bases. The CDR3 is 14 residues long. CDR1 and CDR2 (germline): SGHDT, YYEEEE. Trimming removed 4 bases from V and 8 bases from J; junction bases left unmatched: 9. The CDR3 coding sequence is TGTGCCAGCAGCGATCGGAAGGGGGCTGACATTCAGTACTTC. Its translation: CASSDRKGADIQYF. Together with reference TRBV5-6 and TRBJ2-4, the CDR3 gives the full variable domain: DAGVTQSPTHLIKTRGQQVTLRCSPKSGHDTVSWYQQALGQGPQFIFQYYEEEERQRGNFPDRFSGHQFPNYSSELNVNALLLGDSALYLCASSDRKGADIQYFGAGTRLSVL.